These 3 T cell receptor beta chains originate from one sample sequenced in a study of graft-versus-host responses after intestinal transplantation. Clones were sequenced by immunoSEQ multiplex PCR, and TCRdb holds only the in-frame ones, with some missing. The data show under 100,000 clones, under 95% seen once. For these TCRs, the target antigens are not known. Specimen: unstimulated CD8+ T cells sorted from spleen or lymph node cells, collected before transplant. Source of these receptors: a human donor who was the organ donor for an intestinal transplant.

The chain links TRBV9 to TRBJ2-5; TRBD2 agrees at 9 bases. The CDR3 has 15 residues. Per germline, CDR1 SGDLS and CDR2 YYNGEE. The V segment lost 3 bases and the J segment 2 bases; nucleotides outside the gene matches: 5. In DNA, the CDR3 is TGTGCCAGCAGCGCTAGCGGGGCCCCTCAAGAGACCCAGTACTTC. Its protein is CASSASGAPQETQYF. Full variable domain (remainder filled in from reference TRBV9 and TRBJ2-5): DSGVTQTPKHLITATGQRVTLRCSPRSGDLSVYWYQQSLDQGLQFLIQYYNGEERAKGNILERFSAQQFPDLHSELNLSSLELGDSALYFCASSASGAPQETQYFGPGTRLLVL.

The V and J genes are TRBV9 and TRBJ2-3; tentative D call: TRBD2 (6 bases). Trimming left V 2 bases short and J 3 bases short, with 10 bases between. Germline values: CDR1 SGDLS, CDR2 YYNGEE. The CDR3 consists of 14 residues. CDR3 sequence: CASSVNSGTDTQYF. For the CDR3, the DNA is TGTGCCAGCAGCGTCAATAGCGGAACAGATACGCAGTATTTT.

In its sample, this clone was seen once. CDR3 region: CASTGTGMNQETQYF. CDR3 coding DNA: TGTGCCTCGACTGGGACAGGGATGAACCAAGAGACCCAGTACTTC. V is TRBV7-6 and J is TRBJ2-5; 9 bases match TRBD1. CDR1 SGHVS and CDR2 FNYEAQ come from the germline V gene. Germline trimming cut 11 bases from V and 0 bases from J; bases unmatched to any gene: 10. The CDR3 runs 15 residues. Full variable domain (outside the CDR3, taken from reference TRBV7-6 and TRBJ2-5): GAGVSQSPRYKVTKRGQDVALRCDPISGHVSLYWYRQALGQGPEFLTYFNYEAQQDKSGLPNDRFSAERPEGSISTLTIQRTEQRDSAMYRCASTGTGMNQETQYFGPGTRLLVL.